Below, 6 T cell receptor beta chains from the same sample are listed, as sequenced in a study of T cells in Graves' hyperthyroidism and ophthalmopathy. The source material, RNA transcripts, was used to amplify TCR beta CDR3 regions. The TCR CDR3 was amplified in a first-round RT-PCR using the HTBI primer set. TCRdb ran MiXCR on the multiplex PCR reads and lists one entry per CDR3 protein. The sample lists roughly 600,000 distinct CDR3 sequences; 14% were seen once. The sample consisted of blood. Receptors originate from a woman between 45 and 65 years old with Graves' ophthalmopathy.

This clonotype was counted a few times. The chain uses TRBV29-1 and TRBJ2-7; 7 bases agree with TRBD2. The V and J ends lost 4 bases and 5 bases, in that order; junction bases with no gene match: 8. This CDR3 is 13 amino acids long. Per germline, CDR1 SQVTM and CDR2 ANQGSEA. The CDR3 sequence is CSVGFGGFDEQYF. In DNA form, the CDR3 reads TGCAGCGTTGGGTTCGGGGGGTTTGACGAGCAGTACTTC.

J is TRBJ2-7 and V is TRBV13, with TRBD2 identical over 11 bases. This CDR3 comprises 15 residues. V was clipped by 4 bases and J by 4 bases; unmatched bases: 6. The V gene's germline CDR1 is PRHDT and CDR2 FYEKMQ (reference sequence). The CDR3 spells CASSSSGLAEYEQYF. CDR3 nucleotides: TGTGCCAGCAGCTCGTCGGGACTAGCGGAGTACGAGCAGTACTTC.

The J gene is TRBJ2-6, the V gene TRBV19, with D possibly TRBD1 on 5 matching bases. The V end lost 6 bases, the J end lost 0 bases, and 18 bases lay between the germline ends. Germline V gives CDR1 LNHDA, CDR2 SQIVND (reference sequence). This CDR3 spans 18 amino acids. The CDR3 sequence: CASRKPTRQGSGANVLTF. CDR3 nucleotide sequence: TGTGCCAGTAGAAAACCAACGAGGCAGGGCTCTGGGGCCAACGTCCTGACTTTC.

This clonotype has a handful of counts. The gene calls are TRBV15 and TRBJ1-5, with D perhaps TRBD1 (5 bases). CDR3 size: 17 residues. V shed 3 bases and J shed 1 base, with 16 bases lying between them. Germline CDR1 is LNHNV and CDR2 is YYDKDF (reference sequence). CDR3 sequence reads: CATSSRNSRGSNQPQHF. The CDR3 bases are TGTGCCACCAGCAGCCGAAATTCTCGGGGGAGCAATCAGCCCCAGCATTTT. The variable domain in full, with the rest retrieved from reference TRBV15 and TRBJ1-5, is DAMVIQNPRYQVTQFGKPVTLSCSQTLNHNVMYWYQQKSSQAPKLLFHYYDKDFNNEADTPDNFQSRRPNTSFCFLDIRSPGLGDTAMYLCATSSRNSRGSNQPQHFGDGTRLSIL.

Concerning this clonotype: A clone one base away is much larger, so this may be a read error. V and J are TRBV6-1 and TRBJ1-1; possibly TRBD1 for D (5 bases). This CDR3 spans 13 amino acids. The germline CDR1 and CDR2 sequences are MNHNS and SASEGT. CDR3 sequence: CVSSGGRFTEAFF. CDR3 bases: TGTGTCAGCAGTGGGGGACGTTTCACTGAAGCTTTCTTT.

This clonotype came up many times. The V call is TRBV20-1, the J call TRBJ2-5; D gene unclear. CDR1 DFQATT and CDR2 SNEGSKA come from the germline V gene (reference sequence). The CDR3 loop spans 11 amino acids. Trimming shortened V by 4 bases and J by 4 bases, and 7 bases separated the two germline ends. The CDR3, as DNA: TGCAGTGCTAATTCCCCAGAGACCCAGTACTTC. Its protein is CSANSPETQYF.